This TCR beta chain was observed in a study of blood T cell repertoires in COVID-19. For the study at large: Sources were T cells, B-cell-depleted T cells, or PBMCs; the material itself was cDNA or gDNA.

Per the original methods: How many nucleated cells were present was estimated from reference gene primer amplification. The data were produced by immunoSEQ multiplex PCR, yet TCRdb's version contains in-frame clones alone and is incomplete. That table supplies the V and J calls and clone size; D and trimming were determined from the DNA. This sample carries 150,000 to 200,000 clones, 89% of them seen once, and the ten largest clones take approximately 0.77%. The CDR3 runs 15 residues. The germline gives CDR1 SEHNR, CDR2 FQNEAQ (reference sequence). V was pared by 3 bases and J by 5 bases, with 6 bases of the junction left unmatched. Cohorts were based on clinical histories the participants reported.

This TCR came from a woman between 18 and 30 years old who had recovered from COVID-19. The chain recombines TRBV7-9 with TRBJ2-1; 8 bases are a match to TRBD1. The specimen was PBMCs or T cells enriched from blood (not recorded which). CDR3 sequence: CASSFQGARNNEQFF. In DNA form, the CDR3 reads TGTGCCAGCAGCTTCCAGGGGGCCCGGAACAATGAGCAGTTCTTC.